The present TCR beta chain was sequenced within a study of blood T cell repertoires in COVID-19. Germline V CDR1 and CDR2: LNHDA, SQIVND (reference sequence). The CDR3 has 16 residues. V was trimmed by 1 base and J by 0 bases, leaving 10 bases between them. TCRdb's table, derived via immunoSEQ multiplex PCR, lists solely in-frame clones and lacks some. The sample includes 450,000 or so clones, 90% of them seen just once. Sequenced: PBMCs or T cells enriched from blood (not recorded which). The clonotype originates from a man between 18 and 35 years old who had recovered from COVID-19. V and J are TRBV19 and TRBJ1-5, with D possibly matching TRBD1 (5 bases). The CDR3 protein is CASSIGRANSNQPQHF. For the CDR3, the DNA is TGTGCCAGTAGTATAGGCAGGGCTAATAGCAATCAGCCCCAGCATTTT.